What follows are 21 T cell receptor beta chains derived from one specimen sequenced in a study of shared clonotypes between healthy human individuals. Clones were read by immunoSEQ multiplex PCR, and TCRdb kept only the in-frame ones, dropping some. The table records fewer than 1.6 million clones, about 98.5% of them present only once. Sequencing was done on a sample of naive CD4+ T cells sorted from blood. As for subset: CD45RA+ positively selected. The origin of the receptors is a man aged 30 to 39 in good health.

The chain combines TRBV30 with TRBJ1-2, with D unclear. The CDR3 length is 11 residues. Germline values: CDR1 GTSNPN, CDR2 SVGIG (reference sequence). V gave up 0 bases and J gave up 10 bases, with 9 bases separating them. The CDR3 DNA follows: TGTGCCTGGAGTGTAGCTATCTTCTACACCTTC. Translating it yields CAWSVAIFYTF.

About this clone itself: At the DNA level, this CDR3 is encoded by other sequences in the same sample as well. The V call is TRBV28, the J call TRBJ2-7; D possibly corresponds to TRBD2 (6 bases). The CDR3 loop spans 12 amino acids. Trimming pared 3 bases from V and 5 bases from J, leaving 8 bases between. Germline lookup yields CDR1 MDHEN and CDR2 SYDVKM. The CDR3 DNA reads as TGTGCCAGCAGTTTGTCGGGAGACGAGCAGTACTTC. It encodes CASSLSGDEQYF.

The sample holds one count of this clone. This CDR3 is also generated by other DNA sequences in the sample. The chain joins TRBV28 to TRBJ2-3; D is perhaps TRBD1 or TRBD2 (5 bases each). In germline, CDR1 is MDHEN, CDR2 SYDVKM. The CDR3 runs to 14 residues. V lost 2 bases, J lost 3 bases, and 9 bases lay in between. The CDR3 region has the DNA TGTGCCAGCAGTTTAGGGGGTGGGACAGATACGCAGTATTTT. The encoded protein is CASSLGGGTDTQYF.

The gene calls are TRBV12-5 and TRBJ1-2; TRBD1 is a possible D gene (5 bases). Trimming shortened V by 2 bases and J by 4 bases, and 14 bases separated the two germline ends. The CDR3 contains 15 residues. Germline loops: CDR1 LGHNT, CDR2 FRNRAP. CDR3 sequence reads: CASGLHRGALYGYTF. CDR3 DNA sequence: TGTGCTAGTGGTTTGCACCGGGGCGCCCTCTATGGCTACACCTTC.

The CDR3 region has the DNA TGTGCCACCAGACAGGGGGCGAACCACGAGCAGTACTTC. As protein: CATRQGANHEQYF. This chain links TRBV25-1 with TRBJ2-7; 10 positions agree with TRBD1. Germline-derived CDR1 and CDR2 are MGHDK and SYGVNS. The CDR3 has 13 residues. V gave up 10 bases and J gave up 5 bases; unmatched junction bases: 8.

The chain joins TRBV28 to TRBJ2-5; possible D gene TRBD2, 6 bases. The germline V gene encodes CDR1 MDHEN and CDR2 SYDVKM. The CDR3 sequence is 17 residues long. V was pared by 2 bases and J by 2 bases, with 18 bases between. DNA of the CDR3: TGTGCCAGCAGTTTAGCCGGGTTTGCAGCGGGTCAAGAGACCCAGTACTTC. This sequence encodes CASSLAGFAAGQETQYF.

This clone was seen a handful of times. The chain has TRBV28 and TRBJ2-5; no firm D call. Germline loops: CDR1 MDHEN, CDR2 SYDVKM. The V gene lost 7 bases and the J gene lost 7 bases, with 10 bases spanning the gap. The CDR3 sequence is 11 residues long. CDR3 in amino acids: CASTEQATQYF. The DNA of the CDR3 is TGTGCCAGCACCGAGCAGGCGACCCAGTACTTC.

The chain couples TRBV2 to TRBJ2-3; D is unresolved. Germline lookup yields CDR1 SNHLY and CDR2 FYNNEI. With 8 bases removed from V and 0 bases from J, the gap between germline ends came to 9 bases. The CDR3 covers 13 residues. Here the CDR3 reads CASLRTSTDTQYF. DNA of the CDR3: TGTGCCAGCCTCCGAACTAGCACAGATACGCAGTATTTT.

The chain couples TRBV2 to TRBJ2-1; the D is unclear. Germline V gene data show CDR1 as SNHLY and CDR2 as FYNNEI. CDR3 size: 12 residues. Trimming took 6 bases from V and 6 from J, leaving 9 bases between them. In DNA, the CDR3 is TGTGCCAGCAGCCCCGTCGGCAATGAGCAGTTCTTC. Its protein product is CASSPVGNEQFF.

The CDR3 reads CASSLGVVQSFQPQHF. DNA of the CDR3: TGTGCCAGCAGCTTAGGGGTTGTACAGTCGTTTCAGCCCCAGCATTTT. This chain uses TRBV7-2 with TRBJ1-5; D remains unclear. V shed 1 base and J shed 6 bases, with 16 bases lying between them. CDR3 length: 16 residues. Per germline, CDR1 SGHTA and CDR2 FQGNSA. The full variable domain, in which reference TRBV7-2 and TRBJ1-5 provide the parts outside the CDR3, is GAGVSQSPSNKVTEKGKDVELRCDPISGHTALYWYRQSLGQGLEFLIYFQGNSAPDKSGLPSDRFSAERTGGSVSTLTIQRTQQEDSAVYLCASSLGVVQSFQPQHFGDGTRLSIL.

The V and J genes are TRBV6-1 and TRBJ2-7, with D hard to call. There are 13 residues in the CDR3. The germline V and J ends were trimmed by 5 bases and 1 base, with 9 bases remaining between them. Germline V gene sequence: CDR1 MNHNS, CDR2 SASEGT. CDR3 protein: CASSRQESYEQYF. The CDR3 DNA reads as TGTGCCAGCAGTAGACAAGAGTCCTACGAGCAGTACTTC.

The chain carries TRBV28 and TRBJ1-2, with D possibly being TRBD1 (6 bases). Between the trimmed V and J ends, which lost 3 bases and 2 bases, there was a span of 16 bases. CDR1 is MDHEN, CDR2 SYDVKM, per germline. The CDR3 is made up of 16 amino acids. Here the CDR3 reads CASSFHTGKPNYGYTF. In DNA, the CDR3 is TGTGCCAGCAGTTTCCATACAGGGAAGCCGAACTATGGCTACACCTTC.

The count of this clone is one. V and J are TRBV11-2 and TRBJ2-3; D is unresolved. Germline-derived CDR1 and CDR2 are SGHAT and FQNNGV. CDR3 length: 11 amino acids. The germline V and J ends were trimmed by 0 bases and 6 bases, with 1 base remaining between them. The CDR3 region has the DNA TGTGCCAGCAGCTTAGATGATACGCAGTATTTT. Its translation: CASSLDDTQYF.

CDR3 DNA sequence: TGTGCCAGCTCGGTACAGACAGACAATGAGCAGTTCTTC. This gives the protein CASSVQTDNEQFF. The genes are TRBV7-8 and TRBJ2-1; D is perhaps TRBD1 (5 bases). This CDR3 has 13 amino acids. V was trimmed by 8 bases and J by 5 bases, leaving 13 bases between them. The germline V gene has CDR1 SGHVS and CDR2 FQNEAQ.

This clone has a single count. This chain links TRBV18 with TRBJ2-1; D gene ambiguous. Germline V CDR1 and CDR2: KGHSH, LQKENI. Trimming took off 3 bases at V and 5 bases at J, with 11 bases between the two ends. This CDR3 is built from 14 residues. The CDR3 nucleotides read TGTGCCAGCTCACCGTTGGGTAGCAACAATGAGCAGTTCTTC. This sequence encodes CASSPLGSNNEQFF.

The V and J genes are TRBV28 and TRBJ2-5; D unresolved. The CDR3 length is 13 residues. Germline-derived CDR1 and CDR2 are MDHEN and SYDVKM. Deletions cut 7 bases from V and 4 bases from J, with 13 bases between. The CDR3 sequence: CASMEQPVETQYF. Here the CDR3 DNA reads TGTGCCAGCATGGAGCAGCCCGTAGAGACCCAGTACTTC.

In its sample, this clone was seen once. V gene TRBV27 combines with J gene TRBJ1-2; 12 bases match TRBD1. Germline loops: CDR1 MNHEY, CDR2 SMNVEV (reference sequence). The CDR3 sequence is 15 residues long. The J segment lost 7 bases and the V segment lost 2 bases, leaving 5 bases of the junction unmatched. CDR3: CASSLEGTGGSGYTF. The DNA of the CDR3 is TGTGCCAGCAGTTTAGAGGGGACAGGGGGCAGTGGCTACACCTTC.

This CDR3 reads CASSPPTETEAFF. In nucleotides, the CDR3 is TGTGCCAGCAGTCCCCCCACAGAAACTGAAGCTTTCTTT. V is TRBV2 and J is TRBJ1-1; D not resolved. Trimming pared 5 bases from V and 5 bases from J, leaving 12 bases between. Germline CDR1 is SNHLY and CDR2 is FYNNEI. The CDR3 length is 13 residues.

The chain carries TRBV10-1 and TRBJ2-7, with a weak D call TRBD1 (5 bases). Germline CDR1 and CDR2: WNHNN and SYGVQD (reference sequence). Trimming removed 8 bases at V and 5 bases at J, with 22 bases between. There are 15 residues in the CDR3. CDR3 residues: CASRTRWQGYHEQYF. The CDR3 region has the DNA TGCGCCAGCCGGACGCGGTGGCAGGGCTATCACGAGCAGTACTTC.

V gene TRBV6-6 combines with J gene TRBJ2-7, with 10 bases aligning to TRBD1. Unmatched junction bases numbered 10, after V lost 4 bases and J lost 4 bases. The CDR3 extends over 16 amino acids. Germline loops: CDR1 MNHNY, CDR2 SVGAGI (reference sequence). The CDR3 loop is CASSLPGQGRIYEQYF. CDR3 DNA sequence: TGTGCCAGCAGTTTACCGGGACAGGGGCGAATATACGAGCAGTACTTC.

This sequence joins TRBV19 and TRBJ1-4; D is uncertain. The CDR3 is 13 residues long. V was shortened by 3 bases and J by 6 bases, with 8 bases between the two germline ends. CDR1 is LNHDA and CDR2 is SQIVND in the germline V gene (reference sequence). As DNA, the CDR3 is TGTGCCAGTAGTATCCCCGGGTATGAAAAACTGTTTTTT. It codes for CASSIPGYEKLFF.